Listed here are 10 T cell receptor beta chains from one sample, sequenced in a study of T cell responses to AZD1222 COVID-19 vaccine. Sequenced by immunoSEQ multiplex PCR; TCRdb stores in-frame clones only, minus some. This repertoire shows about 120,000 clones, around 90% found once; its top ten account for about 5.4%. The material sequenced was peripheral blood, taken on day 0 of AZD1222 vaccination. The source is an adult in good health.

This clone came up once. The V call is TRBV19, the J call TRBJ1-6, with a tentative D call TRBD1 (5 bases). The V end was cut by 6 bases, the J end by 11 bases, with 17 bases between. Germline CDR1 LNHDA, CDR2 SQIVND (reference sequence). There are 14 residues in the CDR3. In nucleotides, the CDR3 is TGTGCCAGTAGGGGACCGATGAGAGGGACACCCCTCCACTTT. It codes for CASRGPMRGTPLHF.

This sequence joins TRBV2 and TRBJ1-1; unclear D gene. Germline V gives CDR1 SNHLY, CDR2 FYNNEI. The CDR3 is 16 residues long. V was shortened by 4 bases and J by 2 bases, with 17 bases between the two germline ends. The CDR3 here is CASSGYRDYHNTEAFF. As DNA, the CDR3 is TGTGCCAGCAGTGGGTATCGAGACTATCACAACACTGAAGCTTTCTTT.

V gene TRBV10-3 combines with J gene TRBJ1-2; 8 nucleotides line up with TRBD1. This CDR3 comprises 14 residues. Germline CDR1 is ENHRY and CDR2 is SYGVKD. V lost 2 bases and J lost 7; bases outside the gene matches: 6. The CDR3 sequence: CAISEGPGQGGYTF. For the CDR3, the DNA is TGTGCCATCAGTGAGGGGCCCGGACAGGGTGGCTACACCTTC.

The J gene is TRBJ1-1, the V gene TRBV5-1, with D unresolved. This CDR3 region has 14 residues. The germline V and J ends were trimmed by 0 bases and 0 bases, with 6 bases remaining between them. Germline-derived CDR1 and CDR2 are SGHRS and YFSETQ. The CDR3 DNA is TGCGCCAGCAGCTTGGAAAATGTGAACACTGAAGCTTTCTTT. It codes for CASSLENVNTEAFF.

The DNA for the CDR3 is TGTGCCAGCAGTGAATGGGGCCAGACCTACGAGCAGTACTTC. Protein product: CASSEWGQTYEQYF. The chain employs TRBV6-1 and TRBJ2-7; D perhaps matches TRBD1 (5 bases). The germline V gene has CDR1 MNHNS and CDR2 SASEGT. The V end was cut by 2 bases, the J end by 2 bases, with 10 bases between. CDR3 length: 14 amino acids.

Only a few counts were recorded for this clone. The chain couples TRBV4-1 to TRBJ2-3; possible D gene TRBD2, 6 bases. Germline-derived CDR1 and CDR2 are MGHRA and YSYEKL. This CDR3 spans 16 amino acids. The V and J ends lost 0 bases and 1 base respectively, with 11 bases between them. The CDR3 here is CASSQERASGTDTQYF. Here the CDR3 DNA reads TGCGCCAGCAGCCAAGAAAGGGCTAGCGGCACAGATACGCAGTATTTT.

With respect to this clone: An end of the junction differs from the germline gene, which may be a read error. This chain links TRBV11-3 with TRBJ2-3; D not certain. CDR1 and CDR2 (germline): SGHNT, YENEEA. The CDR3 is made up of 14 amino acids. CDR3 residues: CASGLMGSTDTQYF. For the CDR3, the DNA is TGTGCCAGCGGCTTAATGGGGAGCACAGATACGCAGTATTTT. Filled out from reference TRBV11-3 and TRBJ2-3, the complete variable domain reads EAGVVQSPRYKIIEKKQPVAFWCNPISGHNTLYWYLQNLGQGPELLIRYENEEAVDDSQLPKDRFSAERLKGVDSTLKIQPAELGDSAVYLCASGLMGSTDTQYFGPGTRLTVL.

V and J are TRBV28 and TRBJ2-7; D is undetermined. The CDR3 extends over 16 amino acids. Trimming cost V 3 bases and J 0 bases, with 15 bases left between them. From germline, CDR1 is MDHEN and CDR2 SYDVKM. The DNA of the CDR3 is TGTGCCAGCAGTTTGGGCGGTCCGGCCACCTCCTACGAGCAGTACTTC. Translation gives CASSLGGPATSYEQYF.

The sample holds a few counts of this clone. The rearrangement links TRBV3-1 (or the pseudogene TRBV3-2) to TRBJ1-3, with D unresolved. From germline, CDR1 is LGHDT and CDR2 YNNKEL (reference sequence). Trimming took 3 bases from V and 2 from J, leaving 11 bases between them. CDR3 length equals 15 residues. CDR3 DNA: TGTGCCAGCAGCCAGGTGGGAGGGCCTGGAAACACCATATATTTT. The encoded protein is CASSQVGGPGNTIYF.

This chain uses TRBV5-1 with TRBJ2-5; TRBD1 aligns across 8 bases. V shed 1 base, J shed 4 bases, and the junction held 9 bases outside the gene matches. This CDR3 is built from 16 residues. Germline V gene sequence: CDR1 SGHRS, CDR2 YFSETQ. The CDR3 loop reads CASSLFRDRRGETQYF. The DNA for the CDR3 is TGCGCCAGCAGCTTGTTTAGGGACAGGAGGGGAGAGACCCAGTACTTC.